This entry lists 28 T cell receptor beta chains sequenced from one sample in a study of T cell repertoires in cytomegalovirus infection. These receptors have no known antigen. TCRdb analysed the reads with MiXCR anew, one entry per CDR3 protein. The sample has approximately 100,000 distinct CDR3 sequences; roughly 41% are singletons. Sequencing used CD8+ T cells from cultured PBMCs, obtained from culture after CMV antigen stimulation. The receptor source for this set is a human donor in good health (CMV status not recorded). Some clones in this sample may be carry-over from other donors' samples.

The rearrangement uses TRBV12-5 and TRBJ1-2, with TRBD1 identical over 9 bases. V dropped 1 base and J dropped 4; count of bases not matched to a gene: 10. CDR1 LGHNT and CDR2 FRNRAP come from the germline V gene. The CDR3 covers 17 residues. For the CDR3, the DNA is TGTGCTAGTGGTTTGGCCCCGGGACAGGGCCCCGGCTATGGCTACACCTTC. It is translated as CASGLAPGQGPGYGYTF.

The J gene is TRBJ2-1, the V gene TRBV4-1; 9 bases agree with TRBD2. The junction had 8 bases not matched to a gene; V was cut back by 1 base and J by 4 bases. The germline V gene encodes CDR1 MGHRA and CDR2 YSYEKL. This CDR3 has 17 amino acids. The CDR3 bases are TGCGCCAGCAGCCAAGGCTCATCGGGACTAGCATACAATGAGCAGTTCTTC. Encoded protein: CASSQGSSGLAYNEQFF.

This chain links TRBV27 with TRBJ2-7, with TRBD1 as a possible D gene (6 bases). V was trimmed by 6 bases and J by 5 bases, leaving 17 bases between them. The CDR3 spans 14 residues. The germline CDR1 and CDR2 sequences are MNHEY and SMNVEV (reference sequence). CDR3 loop: CASRGSGEYNEQYF. CDR3 nucleotides: TGTGCCAGCAGGGGATCAGGGGAGTACAACGAGCAGTACTTC.

The chain carries TRBV7-2 and TRBJ2-7; D is undetermined. Germline CDR1 and CDR2: SGHTA and FQGNSA. Trimming left V 1 base short and J 7 bases short, with 5 bases between. CDR3 length: 11 residues. The CDR3 loop is CASSLEPEQYF. The DNA for the CDR3 is TGTGCCAGCAGCTTAGAGCCGGAGCAGTACTTC. The full variable domain, completed using reference TRBV7-2 and TRBJ2-7, is GAGVSQSPSNKVTEKGKDVELRCDPISGHTALYWYRQSLGQGLEFLIYFQGNSAPDKSGLPSDRFSAERTGGSVSTLTIQRTQQEDSAVYLCASSLEPEQYFGPGTRLTVT.

This clonotype showed up just once. The chain links TRBV28 to TRBJ2-7; D might be TRBD2 (5 bases). The ends were cut back, 3 bases at V and 7 bases at J, with 13 bases in the middle. The CDR3 length is 13 residues. The germline CDR1 and CDR2 sequences are MDHEN and SYDVKM. The CDR3 coding sequence is TGTGCCAGCAGTTTCAGAGATGGGAGTGAGCAGTACTTC. This translates into CASSFRDGSEQYF.

This clonotype was counted many times. The rearrangement links TRBV7-8 to TRBJ1-4; D remains ambiguous. The CDR3 length is 14 residues. Germline assignment: CDR1 SGHVS and CDR2 FQNEAQ. Trimming removed 4 bases from V and 0 bases from J, with 6 bases in between. The CDR3 protein is CASSSLPTNEKLFF. The DNA for the CDR3 is TGTGCCAGCAGCTCCCTTCCAACTAATGAAAAACTGTTTTTT.

This clonotype was recorded once. This CDR3 reads CASSATWTGDHEQFF. CDR3 bases: TGTGCCAGCAGCGCCACCTGGACAGGGGATCATGAGCAGTTCTTC. V usage is TRBV5-6 and J usage is TRBJ2-1; 9 nucleotides align to TRBD1. CDR3 length equals 15 residues. Germline CDR1 reads SGHDT; CDR2 reads YYEEEE. The V gene end was trimmed by 4 bases and the J gene end by 8 bases; junction bases not matched to a gene: 10.

This clonotype was counted a few times. J is TRBJ2-7 and V is TRBV24-1; perhaps D is TRBD1 or TRBD2 (5 bases each). CDR1 and CDR2 (germline): KGHDR, SFDVKD. Trimming stripped 4 bases from V and 0 bases from J, with 12 bases between. This CDR3 contains 15 residues. The CDR3 sequence: CATSEGDALSYEQYF. Here the CDR3 DNA reads TGTGCCACCAGTGAAGGGGACGCACTCTCCTACGAGCAGTACTTC.

This clonotype was seen a handful of times. In nucleotides, the CDR3 is TGTGCCAGCAGTTACGGCGGGGGGGCGGGCACAGATACGCAGTATTTT. Its protein product is CASSYGGGAGTDTQYF. This chain links TRBV28 with TRBJ2-3; 9 bases match TRBD2. Unmatched junction bases numbered 6, after V lost 4 bases and J lost 1 base. CDR1 is MDHEN and CDR2 is SYDVKM in the germline V gene. The CDR3 runs to 16 residues.

The chain carries TRBV7-4 and TRBJ2-3, with 7 bases aligning to TRBD2. The germline CDR1 and CDR2 sequences are SGHVT and SQSDAQ. CDR3 length equals 16 residues. Trimming removed 4 bases from V and 1 base from J; junction bases left unmatched: 8. CDR3 DNA: TGTGCCAGCAGCTCGACGAGCGGGGACGGCACAGATACGCAGTATTTT. Residues: CASSSTSGDGTDTQYF.

The chain joins TRBV6-1 to TRBJ1-2; 8 nucleotides align to TRBD1. Germline CDR1 MNHNS, CDR2 SASEGT. The CDR3 is made up of 15 amino acids. The J segment lost 5 bases and the V segment lost 6 bases, leaving 11 bases of the junction unmatched. The CDR3: CASSRGQGNEYGYTF. The CDR3 coding sequence is TGTGCCAGCAGCCGCGGACAGGGCAATGAGTATGGCTACACCTTC.

The chain couples TRBV6-5 to TRBJ2-3; the D gene could be TRBD1 or TRBD2 (5 bases each). CDR1 MNHEY and CDR2 SVGAGI come from the germline V gene. Trimming took off 2 bases at V and 7 bases at J, with 13 bases between the two ends. The CDR3 contains 14 residues. In DNA form, the CDR3 reads TGTGCCAGCAGTTACCGCTCGGGACCGAATACGCAGTATTTT. Translating gives CASSYRSGPNTQYF.

This chain links TRBV13 with TRBJ2-5; tentatively, D is TRBD2 (5 bases). In germline, CDR1 is PRHDT, CDR2 FYEKMQ (reference sequence). Between the trimmed V and J ends, which lost 0 bases and 5 bases, there was a span of 10 bases. The CDR3 totals 14 residues. Here the CDR3 reads CASSLGISVETQYF. The CDR3, as DNA: TGTGCCAGCAGCTTAGGCATTAGCGTCGAGACCCAGTACTTC.

Note on this clonotype: At one boundary the junction diverges from the germline segment, which might be a read error. V and J are TRBV7-6 and TRBJ1-6; D call uncertain. Germline CDR1 is SGHVS and CDR2 is FNYEAQ. The CDR3 loop spans 16 amino acids. The CDR3 loop reads CASSLDKLPYNSPLHF. The CDR3 coding sequence is TGCGCCAGCAGCTTAGATAAGCTGCCCTATAATTCACCCCTCCACTTT.

The rearrangement uses TRBV20-1 and TRBJ2-5, with 8 bases identical to TRBD2. With V trimmed by 5 bases and J by 11 bases, 1 base remained unmatched. The germline V gene has CDR1 DFQATT and CDR2 SNEGSKA (reference sequence). The CDR3 has 9 residues. The CDR3 loop is CSALAGQYF. Written as DNA, the CDR3 is TGCAGTGCTTTAGCGGGGCAGTACTTC.

This clonotype was seen a few times. V gene TRBV2 combines with J gene TRBJ2-5, with TRBD1 identical over 9 bases. V lost 3 bases, J lost 4 bases, and 9 bases stayed unmatched. This CDR3 has 16 residues. Germline V CDR1 and CDR2: SNHLY, FYNNEI. DNA for the CDR3: TGTGCCAGCAGTGACCCTGGGGACAGGGCCGGAGAGACCCAGTACTTC. The encoded protein is CASSDPGDRAGETQYF.

This clonotype was seen a few times. This sequence joins TRBV24-1 and TRBJ1-2, with 7 nucleotides matching TRBD1. Germline loops: CDR1 KGHDR, CDR2 SFDVKD. V dropped 4 bases and J dropped 4; count of bases not matched to a gene: 5. CDR3 length equals 14 residues. CDR3 sequence (DNA): TGTGCCACCAGTGACCCCGACAGGGCCTATGGCTACACCTTC. This encodes CATSDPDRAYGYTF.

The DNA for the CDR3 is TGTGCCAGCAGTGAAACTCTGGGGACCCAGTACTTC. Translated, it gives CASSETLGTQYF. The chain joins TRBV2 to TRBJ2-5; D call uncertain. The CDR3 sequence is 12 residues long. Germline lookup yields CDR1 SNHLY and CDR2 FYNNEI. V gave up 2 bases and J gave up 7 bases, with 8 bases separating them.

CDR3 in amino acids: CASNPDRGYGYTF. CDR3 sequence (DNA): TGTGCCAGCAACCCCGACAGGGGCTATGGCTACACCTTC. The chain is built from TRBV6-2 or TRBV6-3 and TRBJ1-2; 8 nucleotides match TRBD1. This CDR3 spans 13 amino acids. The trim removed 7 bases at V and 4 bases at J, leaving 5 bases unmatched. Germline loops: CDR1 MNHEY, CDR2 SVGEGT.

V gene TRBV27 combines with J gene TRBJ1-1, with a tentative D call TRBD1 (6 bases). The CDR3 sequence is 14 residues long. V was pared by 6 bases and J by 1 base, with 12 bases between. In germline, CDR1 is MNHEY, CDR2 SMNVEV (reference sequence). This CDR3 is CASRGGGGNTEAFF. The CDR3 region has the DNA TGTGCCAGCAGGGGAGGGGGGGGGAACACTGAAGCTTTCTTT.

The sample holds many counts of this clonotype. This chain links TRBV5-6 with TRBJ2-1; D call uncertain. Germline lookup yields CDR1 SGHDT and CDR2 YYEEEE. V lost 4 bases and J 0 bases, leaving 17 bases between the germline ends. CDR3 length: 17 amino acids. The CDR3 sequence: CASSDTIGRSSYNEQFF. DNA for the CDR3: TGTGCCAGCAGCGACACCATCGGACGGAGCTCCTACAATGAGCAGTTCTTC.

The V and J genes are TRBV7-3 and TRBJ2-1; 8 bases agree with TRBD2. The germline CDR1 and CDR2 sequences are SGHTA and FQGTGA. The CDR3 is 13 amino acids. V shed 6 bases and J 6 bases; nucleotides not matched to a gene: 4. In nucleotides, the CDR3 is TGTGCCAGCAGTGTCGGGGGGGCCAATGAGCAGTTCTTC. This translates into CASSVGGANEQFF.

This clonotype appeared a single time. The chain couples TRBV12-3 or TRBV12-4 to TRBJ2-5; no reliable D call. There are 13 residues in the CDR3. Trimming stripped 4 bases from V and 4 bases from J, with 10 bases between. For the CDR3, the DNA is TGTGCCAGCAGTTCCGGGTTTGGAGAGACCCAGTACTTC. Translation: CASSSGFGETQYF.

In this sample, this clonotype turned up a few times. The J gene is TRBJ1-1, the V gene TRBV7-9, with TRBD1 matching over 7 bases. Trimming cost V 4 bases and J 5 bases; bases outside gene matches: 1. This CDR3 is 12 amino acids long. Per germline, CDR1 SEHNR and CDR2 FQNEAQ (reference sequence). The CDR3 region is CASSYRGTEAFF. The CDR3 DNA reads TGTGCCAGCAGCTACAGGGGAACTGAAGCTTTCTTT.

This clonotype showed up just a few times. The CDR3 reads CASSFSTGATEAFF. The CDR3 nucleotides are TGTGCCAGCAGTTTTTCGACAGGGGCCACTGAAGCTTTCTTT. The rearrangement joins TRBV12-3 or TRBV12-4 to TRBJ1-1, with TRBD1 identical over 8 bases. The CDR3 is 14 amino acids. The V and J ends lost 3 bases and 4 bases, in that order; junction bases with no gene match: 4.

This clonotype was recorded at least ten times. J is TRBJ1-1 and V is TRBV7-3; D ambiguous. From germline, CDR1 is SGHTA and CDR2 FQGTGA. V lost 4 bases to trimming and J lost 2 bases, with 8 bases between them. The CDR3 spans 13 residues. The CDR3 loop is CASSSRTNTEAFF. DNA of the CDR3: TGTGCCAGCAGCTCCCGAACAAACACTGAAGCTTTCTTT.

The chain couples TRBV7-2 to TRBJ1-4, with unresolved D. There are 15 residues in the CDR3. Looked up from germline, CDR1 is SGHTA and CDR2 is FQGNSA. V lost 2 bases and J 3 bases, leaving 10 bases between the germline ends. CDR3 DNA: TGTGCCAGCAGCTTAACACGGGCCGCTAATGAAAAACTGTTTTTT. Protein product: CASSLTRAANEKLFF.

This clonotype was counted at least ten times. V and J are TRBV7-3 and TRBJ2-2; D is possibly TRBD2 (5 bases). Germline V CDR1 and CDR2: SGHTA, FQGTGA. V lost 2 bases to trimming and J lost 3 bases, with 7 bases between them. This CDR3 is 14 amino acids long. The CDR3 reads CASSLVGDTGELFF. CDR3 DNA sequence: TGTGCCAGCAGCTTAGTCGGGGACACCGGGGAGCTGTTTTTT.